These 4 T cell receptor beta chains came from one sample sequenced in a study of T-cell reconstitution after alpha-beta-depleted transplantation in children. During its preparation, the TCRbeta library received unique molecular identifiers. TCRdb called the PCR reads again in MiXCR, with one record for every CDR3 protein. Among under 750,000 distinct CDR3 sequences listed, 20% to 25% were seen once. The input for sequencing was PBMCs, mostly from graft donor cells, taken 360 days after TCRalphabeta/CD19-depleted stem cell transplant. All receptors derive from a boy younger than two who had a stem cell transplant for acute myeloid leukemia, so the T cells may come from the graft donor.

This clonotype was observed a few times. The chain recombines TRBV6-5 with TRBJ1-6, with 7 positions matching TRBD1. The junction had 1 base not matched to a gene; V was cut back by 2 bases and J by 12 bases. CDR3 size: 12 residues. In germline, CDR1 is MNHEY, CDR2 SVGAGI. The CDR3 DNA reads TGTGCCAGCAGTTACCGGGACAGACCCCTCCACTTT. It codes for CASSYRDRPLHF.

This clonotype was seen a handful of times. This chain links TRBV6-5 with TRBJ2-1; D assignment may be TRBD1 or TRBD2 (6 bases each). The CDR3 totals 16 residues. Germline values: CDR1 MNHEY, CDR2 SVGAGI. The V end was cut by 2 bases, the J end by 0 bases, with 11 bases between. The CDR3: CASSYEGGSSYNEQFF. As DNA, the CDR3 is TGTGCCAGCAGTTACGAAGGGGGGAGCTCCTACAATGAGCAGTTCTTC.

This clonotype occurred many times. V gene TRBV12-3 or TRBV12-4 combines with J gene TRBJ2-5; 8 positions agree with TRBD2. V was clipped by 4 bases and J by 5 bases; unmatched bases: 6. The CDR3 spans 14 residues. CDR3 in amino acids: CASSWAGGRETQYF. The CDR3 bases are TGTGCCAGCAGTTGGGCGGGGGGTAGGGAGACCCAGTACTTC.

In this sample, this clonotype turned up a few times. The V call is TRBV4-1, the J call TRBJ1-2; TRBD1 might be the D (5 bases). The CDR3 loop spans 13 amino acids. Trimming removed 0 bases from V and 7 bases from J, with 9 bases in between. The germline gives CDR1 MGHRA, CDR2 YSYEKL. CDR3 DNA sequence: TGCGCCAGCAGCCAAGATTCCGGGGGTGGCTACACCTTC. It translates to CASSQDSGGGYTF.